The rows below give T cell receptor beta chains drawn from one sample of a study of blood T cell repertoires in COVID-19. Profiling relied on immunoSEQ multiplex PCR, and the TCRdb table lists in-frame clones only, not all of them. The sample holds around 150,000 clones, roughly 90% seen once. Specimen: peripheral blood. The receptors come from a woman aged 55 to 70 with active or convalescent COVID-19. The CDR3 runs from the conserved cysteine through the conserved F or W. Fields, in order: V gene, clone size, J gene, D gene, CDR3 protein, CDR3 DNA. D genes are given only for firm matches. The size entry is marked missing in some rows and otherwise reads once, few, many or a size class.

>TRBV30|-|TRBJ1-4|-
CAWQENRVVDEKLFF
TGTGCCTGGCAGGAGAACAGGGTGGTAGATGAAAAACTGTTTTTT
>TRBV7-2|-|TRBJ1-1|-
CASSQVQGNTEAFF
TGTGCCAGCAGCCAAGTACAGGGGAACACTGAAGCTTTCTTT
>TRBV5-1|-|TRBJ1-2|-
CASSPGSNNYGYTF
TGCGCCAGCAGCCCCGGGTCAAATAACTATGGCTACACCTTC
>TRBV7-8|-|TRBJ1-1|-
CASSSGGDRTKAFF
TGTGCCAGCAGCTCCGGGGGGGATAGGACCAAAGCTTTCTTT
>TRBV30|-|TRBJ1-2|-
CAWRTYDYGYTF
TGTGCCTGGAGGACTTACGACTATGGCTACACCTTC
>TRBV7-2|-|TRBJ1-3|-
CASSPRGGPFSGNTIYF
TGTGCCAGCAGTCCCCGGGGGGGGCCATTCTCTGGAAACACCATATATTTT
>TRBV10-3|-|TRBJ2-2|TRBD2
CAISGIGAGRNTGELFF
TGTGCCATCAGTGGGATTGGAGCGGGGCGGAACACCGGGGAGCTGTTTTTT
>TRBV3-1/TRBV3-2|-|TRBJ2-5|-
CASSQVRETQYF
TGTGCCAGCAGCCAAGTTCGAGAGACCCAGTACTTC
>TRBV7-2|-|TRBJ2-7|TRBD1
CASSQQGGVSYEQYF
TGTGCCAGCAGCCAACAGGGGGGCGTCTCCTACGAGCAGTACTTC
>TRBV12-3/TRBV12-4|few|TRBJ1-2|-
CASSLTGFGGYTF
TGTGCCAGCAGTTTAACCGGGTTTGGTGGCTACACCTTC
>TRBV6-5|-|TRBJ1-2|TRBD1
CASSLPDRGLDGYTF
TGTGCCAGCAGTCTCCCGGACAGGGGCTTGGATGGCTACACCTTC
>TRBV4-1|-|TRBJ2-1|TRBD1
CASSQDLPDRARDEQFF
TGCGCCAGCAGCCAAGACCTCCCAGACAGGGCACGGGATGAGCAGTTCTTC
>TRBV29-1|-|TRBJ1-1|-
CSVVLVAGTEAFF
TGCAGCGTTGTGTTGGTTGCGGGCACTGAAGCTTTCTTT
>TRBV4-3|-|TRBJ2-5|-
CASSQDHGETQYF
TGCGCCAGCAGCCAAGATCACGGGGAGACCCAGTACTTC
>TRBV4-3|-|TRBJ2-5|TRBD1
CASSQGLRDRGETQYF
TGCGCCAGCAGCCAAGGCCTTAGGGACAGGGGGGAGACCCAGTACTTC
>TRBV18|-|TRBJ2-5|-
CASSPLGDNQETQYF
TGTGCCAGCTCACCACTTGGGGACAACCAAGAGACCCAGTACTTC
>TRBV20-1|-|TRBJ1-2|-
CSASVLSGYTF
TGCAGTGCCTCGGTCCTCTCCGGCTACACCTTC
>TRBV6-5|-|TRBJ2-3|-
CASSYSILAKDTQYF
TGTGCCAGCAGTTACTCGATCCTAGCGAAGGATACGCAGTATTTT
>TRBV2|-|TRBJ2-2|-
CASSPITGNTGELFF
TGTGCCAGCAGTCCCATAACCGGGAACACCGGGGAGCTGTTTTTT
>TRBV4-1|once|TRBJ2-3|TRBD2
CASSQDRTSGGAVTDTQYF
TGCGCCAGCAGCCAAGACCGGACTAGCGGGGGGGCAGTTACAGATACGCAGTATTTT
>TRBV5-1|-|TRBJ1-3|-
CASSLAGNGNTIYF
TGCGCCAGCAGCTTGGCGGGGAACGGAAACACCATATATTTT
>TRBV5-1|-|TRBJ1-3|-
CASSLGARNTIYF
TGCGCCAGCAGCTTGGGGGCGCGAAACACCATATATTTT
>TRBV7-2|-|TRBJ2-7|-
CASSLAPGQTYEQYF
TGTGCCAGCAGCTTAGCTCCCGGACAGACCTACGAGCAGTACTTC
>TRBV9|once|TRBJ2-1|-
CASSAGADNEQFF
TGTGCCAGCAGCGCAGGGGCAGACAATGAGCAGTTCTTC
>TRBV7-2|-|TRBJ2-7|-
CASSLVASYEQYF
TGTGCCAGCAGCTTAGTAGCGTCCTACGAGCAGTACTTC
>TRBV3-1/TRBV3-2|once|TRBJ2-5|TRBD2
CASSQERVAGGETQYF
TGTGCCAGCAGCCAAGAGAGGGTAGCGGGGGGAGAGACCCAGTACTTC
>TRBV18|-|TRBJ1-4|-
CASSPDSTGEKLFF
TGTGCCAGCTCACCCGACAGTACCGGAGAAAAACTGTTTTTT
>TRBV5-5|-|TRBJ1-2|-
CASSLAGGNYGYTF
TGTGCCAGCAGCTTGGCGGGGGGGAATTATGGCTACACCTTC
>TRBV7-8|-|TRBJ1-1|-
CASSTPPGDTEAFF
TGTGCCAGCAGCACCCCTCCGGGGGACACTGAAGCTTTCTTT
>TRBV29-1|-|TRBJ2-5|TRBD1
CSVPPRTGGGETQYF
TGCAGCGTTCCTCCTAGGACAGGGGGGGGAGAGACCCAGTACTTC
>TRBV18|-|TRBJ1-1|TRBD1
CASSQTGAEAFF
TGTGCCAGCTCTCAGACAGGGGCTGAAGCTTTCTTT